Each of the 18 T cell receptor beta chains below was sequenced from the same sample in a study of T cells in Graves' hyperthyroidism and ophthalmopathy. The TCR beta CDR3 regions underwent amplification using RNA transcripts as the source. An initial round of RT-PCR targeting the TCR CDR3 relied on the HTBI primer set. One entry per CDR3 protein, called by TCRdb with MiXCR from the multiplex PCR reads. Here the sample spans hundreds of thousands of distinct CDR3 sequences, more than 11% being singletons. Sequencing input: blood. The origin of the receptors is a woman aged 25 to 39 with Graves' hyperthyroidism that later progressed to Graves' ophthalmopathy.

This clonotype came up many times. This chain uses TRBV7-9 with TRBJ2-1; 8 nucleotides match TRBD2. V shed 3 bases and J 0 bases; nucleotides not matched to a gene: 1. Germline CDR1 SEHNR, CDR2 FQNEAQ (reference sequence). The CDR3 is made up of 15 amino acids. The CDR3 coding sequence is TGTGCCAGCAGCTTTAGCGGGACCTCCTACAATGAGCAGTTCTTC. Its translation: CASSFSGTSYNEQFF.

To note about this clonotype: Likely a read error: the CDR3 ends without its conserved phenylalanine or tryptophan. The V gene is TRBV2, the J gene TRBJ2-5; a weak D match, TRBD1 (5 bases). The CDR3 is made up of 17 amino acids. Per the germline V gene, CDR1 is SNHLY and CDR2 is FYNNEI. For the CDR3, the DNA is TGCGCCAGCAGCCCCAGCTCCCCGACAGCGTACCAAGAGACCCAGTACTCC. Translation: CASSPSSPTAYQETQYS.

This clonotype was observed at least ten times. The chain has TRBV6-1 and TRBJ2-3; weak D call: TRBD2 (5 bases). The CDR3 extends over 14 amino acids. The germline V gene encodes CDR1 MNHNS and CDR2 SASEGT. With 3 bases removed from V and 2 bases from J, the gap between germline ends came to 9 bases. The CDR3 DNA is TGTGCCAGCAGTGACCGCGGGCTCACAGATACGCAGTATTTT. Residues: CASSDRGLTDTQYF.

This clonotype has ten or more counts. The chain uses TRBV28 and TRBJ2-2; 8 bases agree with TRBD1. Looked up from germline, CDR1 is MDHEN and CDR2 is SYDVKM. V dropped 4 bases and J dropped 2; count of bases not matched to a gene: 9. CDR3 length: 17 residues. The CDR3 DNA reads TGTGCCAGCAGTTCATCCCTGGACAGGGTTAACACCGGGGAGCTGTTTTTT. Translated, it gives CASSSSLDRVNTGELFF. The full variable domain, its missing parts supplied by reference TRBV28 and TRBJ2-2, is DVKVTQSSRYLVKRTGEKVFLECVQDMDHENMFWYRQDPGLGLRLIYFSYDVKMKEKGDIPEGYSVSREKKERFSLILESASTNQTSMYLCASSSSLDRVNTGELFFGEGSRLTVL.

This clonotype was seen ten or more times. The rearrangement uses TRBV11-2 and TRBJ1-1, with a possible D match to TRBD1 (6 bases). The V end lost 7 bases, the J end lost 1 base, and 22 bases lay between the germline ends. Germline CDR1 and CDR2: SGHAT and FQNNGV. The CDR3 runs to 17 residues. The CDR3 loop is CASNSPGAGEGNTEAFF. The CDR3 DNA reads TGTGCCAGCAACTCACCTGGCGCAGGGGAGGGGAACACTGAAGCTTTCTTT.

The chain has TRBV6-1 and TRBJ1-6; a possible D gene is TRBD1 (5 bases). CDR1 and CDR2 from the germline V gene are MNHNS and SASEGT. V was pared by 4 bases and J by 8 bases, with 12 bases between. This CDR3 has 14 residues. In nucleotides, the CDR3 is TGTGCCAGCAGTGCGGTGACAGAGCATTCACCCCTCCACTTT. It codes for CASSAVTEHSPLHF.

There are many counts of this clonotype. The chain combines TRBV15 with TRBJ1-6; a weak D match, TRBD1 (5 bases). The CDR3 runs to 16 residues. Trimming took 3 bases from V and 1 from J, leaving 10 bases between them. The germline CDR1 and CDR2 sequences are LNHNV and YYDKDF (reference sequence). CDR3 sequence (DNA): TGTGCCACCAGCAGCCCAGGGATTTCCTATAATTCACCCCTCCACTTT. This encodes CATSSPGISYNSPLHF.

In its sample, this clonotype was seen many times. This chain connects TRBV27 to TRBJ2-7, with D perhaps given as TRBD1 or TRBD2 (5 bases each). Trimming stripped 7 bases from V and 2 bases from J, with 12 bases between. Germline V lookup: CDR1 MNHEY, CDR2 SMNVEV (reference sequence). CDR3 length equals 13 residues. CDR3 loop: CASKRDGPYEQYF. The CDR3 DNA follows: TGTGCCAGCAAACGGGACGGCCCCTACGAGCAGTACTTC.

V and J are TRBV20-1 and TRBJ1-5; no firm D call. Germline CDR1 is DFQATT and CDR2 is SNEGSKA (reference sequence). This CDR3 contains 13 residues. V was cut by 3 bases and J by 6 bases, with 12 bases left in between. The CDR3 sequence: CSASGVAFQPQHF. The DNA of the CDR3 is TGCAGTGCTAGTGGGGTTGCGTTTCAGCCCCAGCATTTT.

This clonotype occurred a few times. Since a much larger clone is just one base distant, this may be a read error. V usage is TRBV18 and J usage is TRBJ2-1; 11 bases map to TRBD2. Germline assignment: CDR1 KGHSH and CDR2 LQKENI. This CDR3 has 17 residues. The chain's CDR3 is CASSPGTSGTSYNEQVF. The CDR3, as DNA: TGTGCCAGCTCACCAGGGACTAGCGGAACTTCCTACAATGAGCAGGTCTTC. Complete variable domain (other parts from reference TRBV18 and TRBJ2-1): NAGVMQNPRHLVRRRGQEARLRCSPMKGHSHVYWYRQLPEEGLKFMVYLQKENIIDESGMPKERFSAEFPKEGPSILRIQQVVRGDSAAYFCASSPGTSGTSYNEQVFGPGTRLTVL.

This clonotype was detected many times. The chain joins TRBV29-1 to TRBJ1-6; no clear D gene. The V and J ends lost 7 bases and 8 bases respectively, with 15 bases between them. The length of the CDR3 is 13 residues. The germline V gene has CDR1 SQVTM and CDR2 ANQGSEA. In nucleotides, the CDR3 is TGCAGCGGGCTCAGCAGAACCTATTCACCCCTCCACTTT. It is translated as CSGLSRTYSPLHF.

This clonotype has at least ten counts. CDR3 sequence reads: CASSYVLLGGSNQPQHF. As DNA, the CDR3 is TGTGCCAGCAGTTACGTCCTTCTCGGAGGTAGCAATCAGCCCCAGCATTTT. This sequence joins TRBV6-2 or TRBV6-3 and TRBJ1-5; D call uncertain. The CDR3 length is 17 residues. The V and J ends lost 2 bases and 0 bases respectively, with 14 bases between them. CDR1 is MNHEY and CDR2 is SVGEGT in the germline V gene.

This clonotype was seen many times. V gene TRBV27 combines with J gene TRBJ1-1; D unclear. CDR1 MNHEY and CDR2 SMNVEV come from the germline V gene (reference sequence). The CDR3 has 14 residues. Between the trimmed V and J ends, which lost 5 bases and 2 bases, there was a span of 12 bases. Written as DNA, the CDR3 is TGTGCCAGCAGTGCCTTAGGGAGAAACACTGAAGCTTTCTTT. Translated, it gives CASSALGRNTEAFF.

This clonotype was found many times. This chain joins TRBV5-1 and TRBJ2-5; D is perhaps TRBD2 (5 bases). Trimming stripped 0 bases from V and 4 bases from J, with 13 bases between. Germline lookup yields CDR1 SGHRS and CDR2 YFSETQ. The CDR3 sequence is 15 residues long. This CDR3 is CASSLGSEDLETQYF. The CDR3 DNA sequence: TGCGCCAGCAGCTTGGGGTCGGAGGACTTAGAGACCCAGTACTTC.

V usage is TRBV19 and J usage is TRBJ1-5; 8 positions match TRBD1. Germline trimming cut 4 bases from V and 4 bases from J; bases unmatched to any gene: 3. Germline assignment: CDR1 LNHDA and CDR2 SQIVND (reference sequence). The CDR3 has 14 amino acids. The CDR3 reads CASSRNRGNQPQHF. In nucleotides, the CDR3 is TGTGCCAGTAGTAGGAACAGGGGGAATCAGCCCCAGCATTTT.

This clonotype was counted between two and nine times. Possible read error: a much larger clone is one base away. The genes are TRBV2 and TRBJ1-5; D not resolved. Germline V CDR1 and CDR2: SNHLY, FYNNEI. This CDR3 is built from 14 residues. As DNA, the CDR3 is TGTGCCAGCAGTGTTGAAGGGTATAATCAGCCCCGGCATTTT. This sequence encodes CASSVEGYNQPRHF.

This clonotype was seen only a few times. V is TRBV10-1 and J is TRBJ2-1; 11 bases fit TRBD2. Germline CDR1 is WNHNN and CDR2 is SYGVQD (reference sequence). The ends lost 0 bases at V and 7 bases at J; junction bases unmatched: 5. This CDR3 contains 16 residues. This CDR3 is CASSESRTSGRNEQFF. The DNA of the CDR3 is TGCGCCAGCAGTGAGTCTCGTACTAGCGGGAGAAATGAGCAGTTCTTC.

In its sample, this clonotype was seen many times. This sequence joins TRBV20-1 and TRBJ1-2; no reliable D call. The V gene lost 0 bases and the J gene lost 0 bases, with 8 bases spanning the gap. Germline-derived CDR1 and CDR2 are DFQATT and SNEGSKA (reference sequence). This CDR3 is 14 amino acids long. Here the CDR3 reads CSARDRAANYGYTF. The CDR3 DNA reads as TGCAGTGCTAGAGACCGGGCAGCTAACTATGGCTACACCTTC.